This T cell receptor (beta chain) was identified during a study of identifying expanded T cells in peripheral blood. CDR3 length: 15 residues. Germline V lookup: CDR1 LNHDA, CDR2 SQIVND (reference sequence). With 2 bases clipped from V and 0 bases from J, the junction kept 3 bases outside the gene matches. The repertoire was sequenced with immunoSEQ multiplex PCR; TCRdb's copy has only in-frame clones and lacks some. The sample has around 95,000 clones; roughly 88% are singletons. This receptor was identified in a person aged 18-69 years in good health. The chain employs TRBV19 and TRBJ2-5; 7 bases align to TRBD2. What was sequenced was blood. CDR3 sequence reads: CASSITSVYQETQYF. DNA for the CDR3: TGTGCCAGTAGTATAACTAGCGTTTACCAAGAGACCCAGTACTTC. Supplemented by reference TRBV19 and TRBJ2-5, the full variable domain reads DGGITQSPKYLFRKEGQNVTLSCEQNLNHDAMYWYRQDPGQGLRLIYYSQIVNDFQKGDIAEGYSVSREKKESFPLTVTSAQKNPTAFYLCASSITSVYQETQYFGPGTRLLVL.